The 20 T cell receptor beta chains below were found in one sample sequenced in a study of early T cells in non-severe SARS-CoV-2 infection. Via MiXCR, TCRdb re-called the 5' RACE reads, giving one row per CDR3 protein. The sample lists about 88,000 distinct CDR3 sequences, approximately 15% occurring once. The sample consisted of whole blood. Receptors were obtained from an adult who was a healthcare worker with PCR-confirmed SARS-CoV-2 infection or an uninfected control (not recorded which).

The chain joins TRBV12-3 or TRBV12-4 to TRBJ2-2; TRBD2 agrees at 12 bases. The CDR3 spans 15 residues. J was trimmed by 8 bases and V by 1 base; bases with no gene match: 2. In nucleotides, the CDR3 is TGTGCCAGCAGTTTAGGACTAGCGGGAGCGGGGGAGCTGTTTTTT. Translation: CASSLGLAGAGELFF.

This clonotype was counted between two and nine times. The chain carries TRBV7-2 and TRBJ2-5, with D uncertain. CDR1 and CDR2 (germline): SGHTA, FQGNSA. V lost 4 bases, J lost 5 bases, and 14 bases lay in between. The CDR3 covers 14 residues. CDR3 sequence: CASSSTGRRETQYF. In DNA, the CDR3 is TGTGCCAGCAGCTCGACTGGGCGGCGGGAGACCCAGTACTTC. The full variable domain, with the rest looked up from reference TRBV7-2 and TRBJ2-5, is GAGVSQSPSNKVTEKGKDVELRCDPISGHTALYWYRQSLGQGLEFLIYFQGNSAPDKSGLPSDRFSAERTGGSVSTLTIQRTQQEDSAVYLCASSSTGRRETQYFGPGTRLLVL.

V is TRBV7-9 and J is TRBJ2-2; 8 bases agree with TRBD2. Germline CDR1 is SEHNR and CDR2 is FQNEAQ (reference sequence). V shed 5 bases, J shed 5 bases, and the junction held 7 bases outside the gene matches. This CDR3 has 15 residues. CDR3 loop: CASSDRTSRTGELFF. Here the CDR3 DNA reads TGTGCCAGCAGCGACCGGACTAGCAGGACCGGGGAGCTGTTTTTT.

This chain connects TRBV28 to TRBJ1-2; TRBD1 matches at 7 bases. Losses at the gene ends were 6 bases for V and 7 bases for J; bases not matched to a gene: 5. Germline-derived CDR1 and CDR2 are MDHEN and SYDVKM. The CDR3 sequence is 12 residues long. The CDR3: CASREQGSGYTF. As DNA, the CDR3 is TGTGCCAGCAGGGAACAGGGGTCTGGCTACACCTTC.

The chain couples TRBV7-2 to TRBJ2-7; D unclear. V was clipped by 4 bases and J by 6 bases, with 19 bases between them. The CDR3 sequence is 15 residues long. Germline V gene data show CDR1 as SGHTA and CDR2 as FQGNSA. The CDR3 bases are TGTGCCAGCAGCTCGGATCCTGCACCTCCGGGCGAGCAGTACTTC. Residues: CASSSDPAPPGEQYF. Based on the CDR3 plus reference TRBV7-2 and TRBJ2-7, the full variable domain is GAGVSQSPSNKVTEKGKDVELRCDPISGHTALYWYRQSLGQGLEFLIYFQGNSAPDKSGLPSDRFSAERTGGSVSTLTIQRTQQEDSAVYLCASSSDPAPPGEQYFGPGTRLTVT.

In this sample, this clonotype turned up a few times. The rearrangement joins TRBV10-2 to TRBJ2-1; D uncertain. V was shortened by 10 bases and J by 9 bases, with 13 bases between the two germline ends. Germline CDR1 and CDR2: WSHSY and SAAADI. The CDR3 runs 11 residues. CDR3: CATSRVGEQFF. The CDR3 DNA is TGCGCCACTTCACGGGTGGGTGAGCAGTTCTTC.

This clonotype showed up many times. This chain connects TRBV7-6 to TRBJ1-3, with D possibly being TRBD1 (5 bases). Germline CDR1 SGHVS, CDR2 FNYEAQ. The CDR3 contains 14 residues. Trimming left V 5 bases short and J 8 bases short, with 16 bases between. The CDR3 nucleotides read TGTGCCAGCAGCCCCGATCGGGGGGTAGACACCATATATTTT. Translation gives CASSPDRGVDTIYF. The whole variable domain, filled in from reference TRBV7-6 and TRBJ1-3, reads GAGVSQSPRYKVTKRGQDVALRCDPISGHVSLYWYRQALGQGPEFLTYFNYEAQQDKSGLPNDRFSAERPEGSISTLTIQRTEQRDSAMYRCASSPDRGVDTIYFGEGSWLTVV.

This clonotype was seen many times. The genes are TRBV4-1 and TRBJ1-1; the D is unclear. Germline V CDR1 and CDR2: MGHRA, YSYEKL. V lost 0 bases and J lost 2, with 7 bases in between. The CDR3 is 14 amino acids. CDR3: CASSQDPGNTEAFF. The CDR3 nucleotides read TGCGCCAGCAGCCAAGATCCCGGTAACACTGAAGCTTTCTTT.

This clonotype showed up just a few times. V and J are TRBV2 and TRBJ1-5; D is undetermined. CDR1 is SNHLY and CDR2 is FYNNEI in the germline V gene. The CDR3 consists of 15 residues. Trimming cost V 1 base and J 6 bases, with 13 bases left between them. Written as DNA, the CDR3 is TGTGCCAGCAGTGAAGACCGGGTAGCCTTTCAGCCCCAGCATTTT. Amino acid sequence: CASSEDRVAFQPQHF.

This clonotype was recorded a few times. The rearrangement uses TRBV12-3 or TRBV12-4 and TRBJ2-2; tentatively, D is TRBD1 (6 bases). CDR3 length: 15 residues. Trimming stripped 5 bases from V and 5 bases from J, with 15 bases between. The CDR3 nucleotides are TGTGCCAGCAGTCCAACCACAGGGTTGACCGGGGAGCTGTTTTTT. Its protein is CASSPTTGLTGELFF.

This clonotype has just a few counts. CDR3 amino acids: CASSRDRSMNTEAFF. The CDR3 coding sequence is TGCGCCAGCTCCCGAGACAGGTCGATGAACACTGAAGCTTTCTTT. The V call is TRBV10-1, the J call TRBJ1-1; a possible D gene is TRBD1 (6 bases). V lost 8 bases and J 0 bases, leaving 16 bases between the germline ends. The V gene's germline CDR1 is WNHNN and CDR2 SYGVQD (reference sequence). The CDR3 spans 15 residues.

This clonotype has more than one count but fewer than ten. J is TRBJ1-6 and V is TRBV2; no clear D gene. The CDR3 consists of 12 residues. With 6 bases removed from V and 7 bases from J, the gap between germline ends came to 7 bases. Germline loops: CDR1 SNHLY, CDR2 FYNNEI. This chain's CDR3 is CASSGRNSPLHF. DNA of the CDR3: TGTGCCAGCAGCGGTCGAAATTCACCCCTCCACTTT.

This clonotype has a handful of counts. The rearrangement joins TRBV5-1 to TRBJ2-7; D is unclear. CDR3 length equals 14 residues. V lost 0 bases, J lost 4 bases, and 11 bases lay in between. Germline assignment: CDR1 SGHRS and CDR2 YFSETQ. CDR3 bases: TGCGCCAGCAGCTTGGTTGCAGGCAGTTACGAGCAGTACTTC. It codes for CASSLVAGSYEQYF.

The CDR3 bases are TGTGCCAGCAGTTTCGACGGCATCTATGGCTACACCTTC. This translates into CASSFDGIYGYTF. The chain combines TRBV7-9 with TRBJ1-2; no clear D. Trimming stripped 6 bases from V and 4 bases from J, with 12 bases between. The CDR3 is 13 amino acids. Germline V CDR1 and CDR2: SEHNR, FQNEAQ (reference sequence).

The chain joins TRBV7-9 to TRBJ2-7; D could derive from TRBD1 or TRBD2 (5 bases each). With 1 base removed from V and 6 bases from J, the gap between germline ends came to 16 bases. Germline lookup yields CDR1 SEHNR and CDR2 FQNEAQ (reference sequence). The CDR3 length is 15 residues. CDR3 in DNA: TGTGCCAGCAGCTTAGTGGGACGCAGAGTTTCCGAGCAGTACTTC. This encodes CASSLVGRRVSEQYF.

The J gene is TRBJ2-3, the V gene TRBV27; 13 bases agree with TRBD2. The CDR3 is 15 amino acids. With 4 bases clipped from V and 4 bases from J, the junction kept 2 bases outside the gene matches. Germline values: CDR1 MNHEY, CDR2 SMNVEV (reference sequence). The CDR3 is CASSWTSGRSDTQYF. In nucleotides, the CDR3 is TGTGCCAGCAGTTGGACTAGCGGGAGATCAGATACGCAGTATTTT.

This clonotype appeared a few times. CDR3 sequence reads: CASSPGAGGPPDTQYF. In nucleotides, the CDR3 is TGTGCCAGCAGCCCCGGAGCGGGAGGGCCCCCAGATACGCAGTATTTT. The genes are TRBV9 and TRBJ2-3; 10 bases agree with TRBD2. V lost 4 bases to trimming and J lost 4 bases; unmatched junction nucleotides: 9. Germline V gene data show CDR1 as SGDLS and CDR2 as YYNGEE. The CDR3 has 16 residues.

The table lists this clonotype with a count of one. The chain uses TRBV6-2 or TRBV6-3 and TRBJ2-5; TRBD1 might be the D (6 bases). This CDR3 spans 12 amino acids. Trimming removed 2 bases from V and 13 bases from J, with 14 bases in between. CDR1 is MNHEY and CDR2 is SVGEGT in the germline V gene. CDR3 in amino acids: CASSYGPARGYF. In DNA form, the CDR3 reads TGTGCCAGCAGTTACGGGCCGGCCAGGGGGTACTTC.

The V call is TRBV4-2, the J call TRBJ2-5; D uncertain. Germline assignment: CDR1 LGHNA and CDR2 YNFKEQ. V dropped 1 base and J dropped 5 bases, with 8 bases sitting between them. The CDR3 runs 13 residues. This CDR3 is CASSQAVLETQYF. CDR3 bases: TGTGCCAGCAGCCAAGCGGTCCTGGAGACCCAGTACTTC.

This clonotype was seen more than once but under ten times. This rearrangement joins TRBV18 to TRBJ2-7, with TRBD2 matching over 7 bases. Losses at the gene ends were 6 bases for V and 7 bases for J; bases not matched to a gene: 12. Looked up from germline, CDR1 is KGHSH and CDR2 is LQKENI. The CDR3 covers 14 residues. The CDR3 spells CASSERGGIQEQYF. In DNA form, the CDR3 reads TGTGCCAGCTCGGAGCGGGGCGGCATTCAGGAGCAGTACTTC.